This entry concerns a single TCR beta chain. Its antigen remains unknown. The listed genes are named as in mouse. The CDR3 end is not reached by the read, which stops 1 residue before it; the germline J gene fills it in. Repertoires were generated with immunoSEQ multiplex PCR, while TCRdb's copy carries only in-frame clones and drops some. The sample yields 8,500 to 10,000 clones, about 35% seen once. These data are taken from a study of tissue T cells after allogeneic stem cell transplantation. Regarding the study as a whole: Limitations included a small, clinically heterogeneous cohort and limited sampling depth. In patients and mice, blood and spleen missed much of tissue repertoire.

The sample's time point: mouse harvest day 14 after allogeneic transplant. Tail vein injection delivered 10^7 T-cell-depleted bone marrow cells and 10^6 splenic CD5+ T cells. Tissues came from B6→BALB/c major-mismatch GVHD mice at day 7 or 14. The V end lost 2 bases, the J end lost 0 bases, and 6 bases lay between the germline ends. CDR1 is KGHPV and CDR2 is FQNQEV in the germline V gene (reference sequence). This CDR3 is built from 14 residues. The sequence came from a female BALB/c mouse given C57BL/6 T cells with graft-versus-host disease after an allogeneic hematopoietic cell transplant. This chain joins TRBV26 and TRBJ2-4; no firm D call. The source material was skin. Incomplete CDR3 DNA: TGTGCCAGCAGTCTGACAGCTAGTCAAAACACCTTGTAC. Amino acids: CASSLTASQNTLY. The complete CDR3 sequence is CASSLTASQNTLYF.